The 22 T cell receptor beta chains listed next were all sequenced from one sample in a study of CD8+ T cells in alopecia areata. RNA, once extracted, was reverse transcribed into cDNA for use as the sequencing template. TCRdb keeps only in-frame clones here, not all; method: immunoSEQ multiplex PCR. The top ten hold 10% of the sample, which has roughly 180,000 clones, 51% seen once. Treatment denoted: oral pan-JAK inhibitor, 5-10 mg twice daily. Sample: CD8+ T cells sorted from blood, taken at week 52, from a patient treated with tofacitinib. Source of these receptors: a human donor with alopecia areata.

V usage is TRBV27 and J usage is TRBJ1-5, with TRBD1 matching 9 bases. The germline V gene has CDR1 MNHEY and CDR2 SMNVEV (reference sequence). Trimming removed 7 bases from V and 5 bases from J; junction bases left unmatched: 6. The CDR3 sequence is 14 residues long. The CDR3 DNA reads TGTGCCAGCACTAAGAGACAGGGGGATCAGCCCCAGCATTTT. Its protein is CASTKRQGDQPQHF.

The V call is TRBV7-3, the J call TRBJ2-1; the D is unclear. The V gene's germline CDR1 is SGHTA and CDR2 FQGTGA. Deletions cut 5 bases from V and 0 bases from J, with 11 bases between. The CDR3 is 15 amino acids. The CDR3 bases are TGTGCCAGCAGCCGCGAGCCCAGCTCCTACAATGAGCAGTTCTTC. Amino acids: CASSREPSSYNEQFF.

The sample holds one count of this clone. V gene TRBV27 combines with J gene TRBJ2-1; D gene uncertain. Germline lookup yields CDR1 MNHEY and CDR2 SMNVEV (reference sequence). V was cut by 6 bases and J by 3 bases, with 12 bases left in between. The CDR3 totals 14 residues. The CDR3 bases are TGTGCCAGCAGCTTAATCGGGTACTACAATGAGCAGTTCTTC. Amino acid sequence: CASSLIGYYNEQFF.

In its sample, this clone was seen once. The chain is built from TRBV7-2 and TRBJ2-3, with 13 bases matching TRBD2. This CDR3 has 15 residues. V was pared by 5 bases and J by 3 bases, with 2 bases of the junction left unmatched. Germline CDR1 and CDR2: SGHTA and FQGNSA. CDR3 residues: CASSQLAGGTDTQYF. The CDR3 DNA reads TGTGCCAGCAGCCAACTAGCGGGGGGGACAGATACGCAGTATTTT.

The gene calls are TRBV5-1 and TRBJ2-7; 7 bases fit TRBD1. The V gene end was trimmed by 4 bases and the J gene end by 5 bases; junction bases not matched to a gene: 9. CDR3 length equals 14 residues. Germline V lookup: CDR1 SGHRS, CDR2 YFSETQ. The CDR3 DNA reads TGCGCCAGCAGCCTGACAGGGTTTTTGGACGAGCAGTACTTC. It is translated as CASSLTGFLDEQYF.

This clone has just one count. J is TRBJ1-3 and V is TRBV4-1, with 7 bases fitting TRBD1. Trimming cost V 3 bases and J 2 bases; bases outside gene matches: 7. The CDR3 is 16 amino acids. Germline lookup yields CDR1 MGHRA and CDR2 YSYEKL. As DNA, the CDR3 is TGCGCCAGCAGCCATGACCCAGGGGGGCCTGGAAACACCATATATTTT. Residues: CASSHDPGGPGNTIYF.

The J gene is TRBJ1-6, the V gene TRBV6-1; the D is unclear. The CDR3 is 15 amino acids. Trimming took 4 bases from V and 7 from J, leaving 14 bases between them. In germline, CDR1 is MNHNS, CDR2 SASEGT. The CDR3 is CASSAPLDINSPLHF. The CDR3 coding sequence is TGTGCCAGCAGTGCCCCGTTAGACATCAATTCACCCCTCCACTTT.

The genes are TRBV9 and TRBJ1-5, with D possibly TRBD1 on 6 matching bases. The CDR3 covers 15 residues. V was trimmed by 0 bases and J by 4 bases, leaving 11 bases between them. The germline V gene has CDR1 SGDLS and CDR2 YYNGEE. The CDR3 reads CASSVAGDLNQPQHF. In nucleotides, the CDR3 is TGTGCCAGCAGCGTAGCAGGGGACCTAAATCAGCCCCAGCATTTT.

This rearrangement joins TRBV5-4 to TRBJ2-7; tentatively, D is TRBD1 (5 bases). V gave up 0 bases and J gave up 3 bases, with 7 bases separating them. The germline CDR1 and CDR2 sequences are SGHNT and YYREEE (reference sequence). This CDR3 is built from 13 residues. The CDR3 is CASSLGQLYEQYF. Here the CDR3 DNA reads TGTGCCAGCAGCTTGGGACAGCTCTACGAGCAGTACTTC. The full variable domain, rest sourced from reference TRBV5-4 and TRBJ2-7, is ETGVTQSPTHLIKTRGQQVTLRCSSQSGHNTVSWYQQALGQGPQFIFQYYREEENGRGNFPPRFSGLQFPNYSSELNVNALELDDSALYLCASSLGQLYEQYFGPGTRLTVT.

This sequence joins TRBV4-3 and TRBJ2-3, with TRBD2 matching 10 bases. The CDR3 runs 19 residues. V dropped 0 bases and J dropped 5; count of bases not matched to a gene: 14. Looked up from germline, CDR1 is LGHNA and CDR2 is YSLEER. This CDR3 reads CASSQDLQTSGPSIDTQYF. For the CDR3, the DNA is TGCGCCAGCAGCCAAGATCTCCAGACTAGCGGGCCAAGTATAGATACGCAGTATTTT.

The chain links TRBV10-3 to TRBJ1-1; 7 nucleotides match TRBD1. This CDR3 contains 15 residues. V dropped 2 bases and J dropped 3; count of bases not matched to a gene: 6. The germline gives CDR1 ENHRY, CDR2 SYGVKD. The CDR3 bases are TGTGCCATCAGTGAGGTCGGGACAGAGGACACTGAAGCTTTCTTT. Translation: CAISEVGTEDTEAFF.

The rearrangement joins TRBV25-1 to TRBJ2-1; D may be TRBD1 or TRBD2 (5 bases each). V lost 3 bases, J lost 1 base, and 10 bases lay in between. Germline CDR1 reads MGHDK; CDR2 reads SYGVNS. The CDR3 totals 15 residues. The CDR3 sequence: CASSEVGESYNEQFF. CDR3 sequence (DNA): TGTGCCAGCAGTGAGGTGGGGGAGTCCTACAATGAGCAGTTCTTC.

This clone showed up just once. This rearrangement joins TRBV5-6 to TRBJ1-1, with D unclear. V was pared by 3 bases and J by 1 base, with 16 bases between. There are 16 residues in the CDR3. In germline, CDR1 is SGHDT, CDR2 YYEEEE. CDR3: CASSSPKLTTNTEAFF. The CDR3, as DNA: TGTGCCAGCAGCTCTCCAAAGTTGACTACGAACACTGAAGCTTTCTTT.

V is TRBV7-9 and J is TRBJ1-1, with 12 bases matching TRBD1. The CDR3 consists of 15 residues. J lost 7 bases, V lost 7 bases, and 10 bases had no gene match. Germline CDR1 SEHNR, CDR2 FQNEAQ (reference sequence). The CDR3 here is CASNSRDRGLGEAFF. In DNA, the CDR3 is TGTGCCAGCAACTCAAGGGACAGGGGGCTTGGTGAAGCTTTCTTT.

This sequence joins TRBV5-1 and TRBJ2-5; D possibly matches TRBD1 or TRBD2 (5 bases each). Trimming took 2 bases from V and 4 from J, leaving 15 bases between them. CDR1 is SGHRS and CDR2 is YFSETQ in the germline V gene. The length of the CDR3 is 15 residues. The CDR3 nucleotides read TGCGCCAGCAGCTTTTCCTCGGGGCGGACAGAGACCCAGTACTTC. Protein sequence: CASSFSSGRTETQYF.

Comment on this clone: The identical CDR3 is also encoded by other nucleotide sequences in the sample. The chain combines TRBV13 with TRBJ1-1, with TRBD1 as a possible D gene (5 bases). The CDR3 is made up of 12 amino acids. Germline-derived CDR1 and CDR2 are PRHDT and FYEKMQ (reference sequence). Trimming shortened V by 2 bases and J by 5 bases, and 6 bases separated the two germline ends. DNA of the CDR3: TGTGCCAGCAGCTTAAGGGGAACTGAAGCTTTCTTT. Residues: CASSLRGTEAFF.

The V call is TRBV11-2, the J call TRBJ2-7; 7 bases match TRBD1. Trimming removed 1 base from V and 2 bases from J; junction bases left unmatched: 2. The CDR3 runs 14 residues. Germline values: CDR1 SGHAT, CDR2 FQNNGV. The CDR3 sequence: CASSLVQGPYEQYF. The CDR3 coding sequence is TGTGCCAGCAGCTTAGTACAGGGGCCCTACGAGCAGTACTTC.

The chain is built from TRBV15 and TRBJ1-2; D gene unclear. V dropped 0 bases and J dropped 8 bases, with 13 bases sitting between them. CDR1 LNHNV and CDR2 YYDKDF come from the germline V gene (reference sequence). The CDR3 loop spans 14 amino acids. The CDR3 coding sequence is TGTGCCACCAGCAGAGACGAGGTCTCGCTCGGCTACACCTTC. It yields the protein CATSRDEVSLGYTF.

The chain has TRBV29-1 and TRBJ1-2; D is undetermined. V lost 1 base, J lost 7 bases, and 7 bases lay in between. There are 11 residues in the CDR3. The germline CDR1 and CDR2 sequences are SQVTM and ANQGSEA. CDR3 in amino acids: CSVEGQGGYTF. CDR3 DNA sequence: TGCAGCGTTGAAGGCCAAGGTGGCTACACCTTC.

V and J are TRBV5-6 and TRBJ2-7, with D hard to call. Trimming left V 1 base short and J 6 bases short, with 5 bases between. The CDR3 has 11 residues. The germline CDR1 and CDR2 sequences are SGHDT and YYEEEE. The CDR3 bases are TGTGCCAGCAGCTTGAGCGTCGAGCAGTACTTC. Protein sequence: CASSLSVEQYF.

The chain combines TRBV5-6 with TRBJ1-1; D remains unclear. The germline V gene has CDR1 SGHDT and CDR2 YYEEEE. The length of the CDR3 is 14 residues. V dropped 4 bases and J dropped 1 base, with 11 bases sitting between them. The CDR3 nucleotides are TGTGCCAGCAGCCGTCGCGTTAGGAACACTGAAGCTTTCTTT. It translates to CASSRRVRNTEAFF.

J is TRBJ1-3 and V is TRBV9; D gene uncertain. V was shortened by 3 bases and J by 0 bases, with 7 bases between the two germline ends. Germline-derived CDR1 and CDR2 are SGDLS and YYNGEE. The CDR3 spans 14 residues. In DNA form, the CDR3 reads TGTGCCAGCAGCGCCGGCAGCTCTGGAAACACCATATATTTT. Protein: CASSAGSSGNTIYF.